The 13 T cell receptor beta chains below all came from one sample that was sequenced in a study of cytomegalovirus exposure and HLA in healthy donors. Vbeta (60) and Jbeta (13) primers were used in the PCR. Profiling relied on immunoSEQ multiplex PCR, and the TCRdb table lists in-frame clones only, not all of them. Among approximately 150,000 clones listed, about three quarters were seen once. The sample comprised PBMCs. These receptors originate from a woman aged 40 to 50 in good health and CMV-seropositive.

This clone was found a few times. This chain joins TRBV11-2 and TRBJ2-7; tentatively, D is TRBD2 (6 bases). V was shortened by 4 bases and J by 7 bases, with 26 bases between the two germline ends. Germline-derived CDR1 and CDR2 are SGHAT and FQNNGV. This CDR3 is 17 amino acids long. The CDR3 loop is CASSSPGARGLNREQYF. The CDR3 coding sequence is TGTGCCAGCAGCTCCCCTGGGGCAAGGGGACTGAATAGGGAGCAGTACTTC.

The chain is built from TRBV21-1 and TRBJ2-5; the tabulated D call, TRBD2, remains unverified against the DNA. TRBV21-1 is tagged as a pseudogene. The CDR3 loop spans 18 amino acids. The CDR3 DNA is TGTGCCAGCAGCATTAGGACTAGCGGGGCTAGTCTTCAAGAGACCCAGTACTTC. Encoded protein: CASSIRTSGASLQETQYF.

This clone showed up just once. V and J are TRBV29-1 and TRBJ2-5; 8 bases map to TRBD1. The tail of the sequence fits TRBJ2-7 better, so the J call may be wrong. The germline V gene encodes CDR1 SQVTM and CDR2 ANQGSEA. The CDR3 consists of 12 residues. CDR3 coding DNA: TGCAGCGTTTCGACAGGGGCCTACGAGCAGTACTTC. Amino acid sequence: CSVSTGAYEQYF.

The chain recombines TRBV18 with TRBJ1-3; 8 bases line up with TRBD1. The ends lost 0 bases at V and 3 bases at J; junction bases unmatched: 4. Germline V gene sequence: CDR1 KGHSH, CDR2 LQKENI. CDR3 size: 16 residues. The CDR3 here is CASSPPRGTGGNTIYF. CDR3 in DNA: TGTGCCAGCTCACCACCACGCGGGACAGGTGGAAACACCATATATTTT.

The CDR3 sequence: CASSQLGGTGADTQYF. The CDR3 DNA follows: TGTGCCAGCAGCCAACTAGGAGGGACAGGGGCAGATACGCAGTATTTT. The rearrangement joins TRBV7-9 to TRBJ2-3; 10 bases are a match to TRBD1. This CDR3 spans 16 amino acids. CDR1 SEHNR and CDR2 FQNEAQ come from the germline V gene (reference sequence). With 5 bases clipped from V and 4 bases from J, the junction kept 9 bases outside the gene matches.

This clone was counted once. J is TRBJ2-3 and V is TRBV11-2; weak D call: TRBD2 (5 bases). The germline gives CDR1 SGHAT, CDR2 FQNNGV. The CDR3 covers 16 residues. Trimming left V 0 bases short and J 2 bases short, with 12 bases between. The CDR3 here is CASSLDTGSDTDTQYF. CDR3 in DNA: TGTGCCAGCAGCTTAGATACGGGATCCGACACAGATACGCAGTATTTT.

This chain links TRBV18 with TRBJ2-1, with D tentatively TRBD2 (5 bases). Germline V lookup: CDR1 KGHSH, CDR2 LQKENI. V shed 3 bases and J shed 5 bases, with 8 bases lying between them. This CDR3 comprises 13 residues. The CDR3 coding sequence is TGTGCCAGCTCACCTCCGGGGAACAATGAGCAGTTCTTC. It yields the protein CASSPPGNNEQFF.

This clone came up once. This rearrangement joins TRBV28 to TRBJ1-2; TRBD1 matches at 7 bases. The germline V gene encodes CDR1 MDHEN and CDR2 SYDVKM. With V trimmed by 8 bases and J by 2 bases, 11 bases remained unmatched. The CDR3 has 15 amino acids. The CDR3 is CASSGNRGRNYGYTF. The CDR3 DNA sequence: TGTGCCAGCTCGGGGAACAGGGGACGAAACTATGGCTACACCTTC.

The rearrangement uses TRBV4-1 and TRBJ2-1, with TRBD1 matching over 8 bases. This CDR3 is built from 14 residues. The J segment lost 8 bases and the V segment lost 1 base, leaving 4 bases of the junction unmatched. Per the germline V gene, CDR1 is MGHRA and CDR2 is YSYEKL. The CDR3 DNA sequence: TGCGCCAGCAGCCAAGCGACAGGGGAGCATGAGCAGTTCTTC. It codes for CASSQATGEHEQFF.

This clone appeared once. The chain links TRBV19 to TRBJ2-3; possibly TRBD1 for D (6 bases). The germline V and J ends were trimmed by 8 bases and 6 bases, with 18 bases remaining between them. Germline V CDR1 and CDR2: LNHDA, SQIVND (reference sequence). This CDR3 contains 14 residues. CDR3 region: CASVYGGADDTQYF. The CDR3 bases are TGTGCCAGTGTATATGGGGGCGCAGATGATACGCAGTATTTT.

This sequence joins TRBV18 and TRBJ2-6, with D uncertain. This CDR3 spans 14 amino acids. The germline gives CDR1 KGHSH, CDR2 LQKENI. V lost 3 bases to trimming and J lost 2 bases, with 5 bases between them. CDR3 bases: TGTGCCAGCTCACCCGAGGCTGGGGCCAACGTCCTGACTTTC. Translated: CASSPEAGANVLTF.

Here the CDR3 reads CASRSSGGPGELFF. The CDR3 DNA follows: TGTGCCAGCAGATCGAGCGGGGGCCCCGGGGAGCTGTTTTTT. The genes are TRBV7-8 and TRBJ2-2; 8 bases agree with TRBD2. Trimming removed 6 bases from V and 6 bases from J; junction bases left unmatched: 6. In germline, CDR1 is SGHVS, CDR2 FQNEAQ. The CDR3 consists of 14 residues.

There are a few counts of this clone. V is TRBV28 and J is TRBJ1-1, with D maybe TRBD1 (6 bases). V was trimmed by 9 bases and J by 1 base, leaving 18 bases between them. The CDR3 covers 15 residues. Per germline, CDR1 MDHEN and CDR2 SYDVKM. CDR3 DNA sequence: TGTGCCAGTAGATTCCCCGGGACACAGAACACTGAAGCTTTCTTT. It specifies CASRFPGTQNTEAFF. The full variable domain, with the rest looked up from reference TRBV28 and TRBJ1-1, is DVKVTQSSRYLVKRTGEKVFLECVQDMDHENMFWYRQDPGLGLRLIYFSYDVKMKEKGDIPEGYSVSREKKERFSLILESASTNQTSMYLCASRFPGTQNTEAFFGQGTRLTVV.